The clone carrying this T cell receptor (beta chain) was observed many times. Its target is unknown. This sample is drawn from a study of T cells after yellow fever vaccination. In the study overall: Fractions of limited cellularity were prepared by means of SMART-Seq v4 Ultra Low Input.

The CDR3 runs 14 residues. The germline gives CDR1 SGHTA, CDR2 FQGNSA. V gave up 2 bases and J gave up 7 bases, with 14 bases separating them. Study-wide findings and caveats: Highly abundant clonotypes carried over from the bulk population could end up in FACS-sorted repertoires as contaminants. At under 98% for CD4 and approximately 89% for CD8, most primary-vaccination clones showed up again after the booster.

As TCR cDNA was made by 5'RACE template switching, a universal primer site and UMIs were added. One entry per CDR3 protein, called by TCRdb with MiXCR from the 5' RACE reads. Of more than 55,000 distinct CDR3 sequences detected, 7.4% appear once; the ten largest clones hold roughly a third. Sample: CD8+ T cells sorted from PBMCs, taken 15 days after the yellow fever booster vaccination. The chain has TRBV7-2 and TRBJ2-5; D is unclear. This TCR was sampled from a man younger than 40 who received the YFV17D yellow fever vaccine. CDR3 nucleotides: TGTGCCAGCAGCTTAACCCAGGCCGCAAGGACCCAGTACTTC. This sequence encodes CASSLTQAARTQYF.